This is a list of T cell receptor beta chains from one sample in a study of identical twins. TCRdb reanalysed the 5' RACE reads using MiXCR and keeps one entry per CDR3 protein. The table includes roughly 1.6 million distinct CDR3 sequences, less than 35% detected once. The specimen was cord blood. The receptors shown here come from a newborn girl in good health. CDR3s include the opening cysteine and the closing phenylalanine or tryptophan.

TRBJ2-6 TRBV29-1 CSVGGGSYSGANVLTF
TRBJ1-2 TRBV5-1 CASSLFGADDYGYTF
TRBJ2-7 TRBV3-1 CASSQGGTPLYEQYF
TRBJ2-1 TRBV20-1 CSALLMSGTSSYNEQFF
TRBJ1-5 TRBV20-1 CSARGDSHNQPQHF
TRBJ2-1 TRBV4-1 CASSRLRIYNEQFF
TRBJ2-1 TRBV21-1 CASSKKGSGAYNEQFF
TRBJ2-3 TRBV2 CASSGAVGTDTRYF
TRBJ2-7 TRBV11-2 CASSTPRGTSYEQYF
TRBJ2-2 TRBV6-5 CASRRQGSTGELFF